This TCR beta chain was profiled in a study of CD8 T cells in Susac syndrome. The germline V and J ends were trimmed by 4 bases and 3 bases, with 13 bases remaining between them. Germline assignment: CDR1 SEHNR and CDR2 FQNEAQ (reference sequence). This CDR3 has 15 residues. Treatment-naive patients with stable or active relapsing-remitting disease served as multiple sclerosis controls. Reverse transcription used about 0.45 to 1 ug RNA and random hexamers. Amplification of TCR beta CDR3 spanned 54 Vbeta and 13 Jbeta via immunoSEQ multiplex PCR. TCRdb reprocessed the immunoSEQ multiplex PCR reads with MiXCR, giving one entry per CDR3 protein. The sample yields around 300,000 distinct CDR3 sequences, approximately 85% seen once.

The sequencing sample was made of CD8+ T cells from PBMCs. The receptor comes from a human donor with multiple sclerosis. V gene TRBV7-9 combines with J gene TRBJ2-1, with no clear D. The CDR3 coding sequence is TGTGCCAGCAGCTCAACCCCCATGGGCTACAATGAGCAGTTCTTC. As protein: CASSSTPMGYNEQFF.